Below are 18 T cell receptor beta chains sequenced from a single sample in a study of STAT3 mutations in large granular lymphocyte leukemia. These receptors have no identified antigens. Assay: immunoSEQ multiplex PCR; the TCRdb copy retains only in-frame clones and omits some. The sample shows over a thousand clones, roughly 86% of them seen only once. Study results and caveats: Every T-cell large granular lymphocyte leukemia patient had at least one immunodominant TCR beta clonotype.

Material: peripheral blood mononuclear cells. The receptors were gathered from a woman aged 40 to 55 with T-cell large granular lymphocyte leukemia. Some clones in this sample may be carry-over from other donors' samples.

This chain connects TRBV7-9 to TRBJ1-1, with 9 nucleotides matching TRBD1. Per the germline V gene, CDR1 is SEHNR and CDR2 is FQNEAQ (reference sequence). The CDR3 is 13 residues long. The trim removed 6 bases at V and 8 bases at J, leaving 7 bases unmatched. CDR3 amino acids: CASSPRDRVEAFF. The DNA for the CDR3 is TGTGCCAGCAGTCCCCGGGACAGGGTCGAAGCTTTCTTT.

The genes are TRBV7-9 and TRBJ1-3; 9 bases are a match to TRBD1. Per the germline V gene, CDR1 is SEHNR and CDR2 is FQNEAQ (reference sequence). With V trimmed by 7 bases and J by 4 bases, 14 bases remained unmatched. This CDR3 has 17 amino acids. The CDR3 region has the DNA TGTGCCAGCACGTACTGGGGGGGACAGGGCTCAGGAAACACCATATATTTT. Translated: CASTYWGGQGSGNTIYF.

The rearrangement joins TRBV6-6 to TRBJ1-2, with a tentative D call TRBD1 (5 bases). The V and J ends lost 10 bases and 7 bases respectively, with 22 bases between them. This CDR3 has 14 residues. Germline CDR1 MNHNY, CDR2 SVGAGI (reference sequence). The DNA for the CDR3 is TGTGCCACTCTTCCCAAGGAAGGGGCGGGTGGCTACACCTTC. It specifies CATLPKEGAGGYTF.

V usage is TRBV10-3 and J usage is TRBJ1-1, with unresolved D. Per germline, CDR1 ENHRY and CDR2 SYGVKD. The CDR3 totals 13 residues. V was trimmed by 2 bases and J by 0 bases, leaving 4 bases between them. Here the CDR3 DNA reads TGTGCCATCAGTGAGACAATGAACACTGAAGCTTTCTTT. Translation: CAISETMNTEAFF.

The rearrangement links TRBV18 to TRBJ2-7; D may correspond to TRBD1 or TRBD2 (5 bases each). The CDR3 length is 16 residues. V lost 5 bases, J lost 2 bases, and 19 bases lay in between. Germline V gene sequence: CDR1 KGHSH, CDR2 LQKENI. The CDR3 region is CASSGDWGKIPYEQYF. The CDR3 DNA sequence: TGTGCCAGCTCAGGGGATTGGGGGAAAATACCCTACGAGCAGTACTTC.

V gene TRBV2 combines with J gene TRBJ2-3, with D unresolved. CDR1 SNHLY and CDR2 FYNNEI come from the germline V gene. The CDR3 extends over 14 amino acids. Trimming left V 7 bases short and J 4 bases short, with 15 bases between. DNA of the CDR3: TGTGCCAGCACAAGGGAATACGTCGCAGATACGCAGTATTTT. This gives the protein CASTREYVADTQYF.

CDR3 coding DNA: TGTGCCAGCAGTCCGAACAGGGGGTGGAACTATGGCTACACCTTC. It translates to CASSPNRGWNYGYTF. The chain recombines TRBV6-5 with TRBJ1-2; 8 bases agree with TRBD1. Germline lookup yields CDR1 MNHEY and CDR2 SVGAGI. V lost 5 bases to trimming and J lost 2 bases; unmatched junction nucleotides: 7. This CDR3 has 15 amino acids.

The chain uses TRBV7-9 and TRBJ1-5; D is unresolved. The CDR3 contains 13 residues. Trimming took off 7 bases at V and 5 bases at J, with 12 bases between the two ends. Germline V gene sequence: CDR1 SEHNR, CDR2 FQNEAQ (reference sequence). CDR3: CASTPDGYQPQHF. CDR3 coding DNA: TGTGCCAGCACCCCAGATGGCTATCAGCCCCAGCATTTT. Full variable domain (outside the CDR3, taken from reference TRBV7-9 and TRBJ1-5): DTGVSQNPRHKITKRGQNVTFRCDPISEHNRLYWYRQTLGQGPEFLTYFQNEAQLEKSRLLSDRFSAERPKGSFSTLEIQRTEQGDSAMYLCASTPDGYQPQHFGDGTRLSIL.

V is TRBV28 and J is TRBJ1-1; 7 nucleotides match TRBD1. The germline CDR1 and CDR2 sequences are MDHEN and SYDVKM. V trimming: 6 bases; J trimming: 5 bases; junction bases outside the gene matches: 12. The CDR3 runs 15 residues. CDR3 protein: CASRGGKGWDTEAFF. CDR3 nucleotide sequence: TGTGCCAGCAGAGGGGGCAAGGGGTGGGATACTGAAGCTTTCTTT.

The chain recombines TRBV15 with TRBJ2-5, with TRBD1 as a possible D gene (5 bases). This CDR3 has 14 amino acids. The V end was cut by 3 bases, the J end by 3 bases, with 11 bases between. Germline V CDR1 and CDR2: LNHNV, YYDKDF (reference sequence). For the CDR3, the DNA is TGTGCCACCAGCAGGGGGCCGACCGAAGAGACCCAGTACTTC. The encoded protein is CATSRGPTEETQYF.

The V and J genes are TRBV19 and TRBJ1-5; D not certain. There are 15 residues in the CDR3. V dropped 7 bases and J dropped 1 base, with 14 bases sitting between them. CDR1 and CDR2 from the germline V gene are LNHDA and SQIVND (reference sequence). The DNA of the CDR3 is TGTGCCAGTAAGCCCTTGCTGGGGAGCAATCAGCCCCAGCATTTT. This sequence encodes CASKPLLGSNQPQHF.

The V and J genes are TRBV5-1 and TRBJ1-2; D unclear. The V gene lost 0 bases and the J gene lost 8 bases, with 14 bases spanning the gap. There are 14 residues in the CDR3. CDR1 is SGHRS, CDR2 YFSETQ, per germline. DNA of the CDR3: TGCGCCAGCAGCTTGGGCAGGACCCCGGGCGGCTACACCTTC. It yields the protein CASSLGRTPGGYTF.

This chain joins TRBV9 and TRBJ1-2; D remains ambiguous. CDR3 length: 13 residues. CDR1 is SGDLS, CDR2 YYNGEE, per germline. Trimming pared 4 bases from V and 8 bases from J, leaving 15 bases between. This CDR3 is CASSREEAGGYTF. The CDR3 nucleotides are TGTGCCAGCAGCCGCGAAGAGGCAGGCGGCTACACCTTC.

This clone is a singleton in its sample. CDR3 residues: CASSLGLTREQYF. The CDR3 DNA reads TGTGCCAGCAGCTTGGGCCTAACCCGGGAGCAGTACTTC. The rearrangement links TRBV5-5 to TRBJ2-7; D gene uncertain. Germline V gene sequence: CDR1 SGHKS, CDR2 YYEKEE (reference sequence). This CDR3 is built from 13 residues. The V gene lost 0 bases and the J gene lost 7 bases, with 11 bases spanning the gap.

The gene calls are TRBV30 and TRBJ1-5; 7 bases align to TRBD1. This CDR3 region has 14 residues. Germline trimming cut 3 bases from V and 7 bases from J; bases unmatched to any gene: 9. Germline V gene data show CDR1 as GTSNPN and CDR2 as SVGIG (reference sequence). The CDR3 DNA reads TGTGCCTGGAGGGGGGCAGGGGGTATACAGCCCCAGCATTTT. Translating it yields CAWRGAGGIQPQHF.

This clone was found a few times. The gene calls are TRBV4-1 and TRBJ1-2, with D tentatively TRBD1 (6 bases). The length of the CDR3 is 16 residues. Germline-derived CDR1 and CDR2 are MGHRA and YSYEKL. V was shortened by 2 bases and J by 2 bases, with 15 bases between the two germline ends. In DNA form, the CDR3 reads TGCGCCAGCAGCCAAAACCCCGGACAGATCAACTATGGCTACACCTTC. It codes for CASSQNPGQINYGYTF.

The chain recombines TRBV18 with TRBJ1-2, with a weak D call TRBD1 (5 bases). This CDR3 is 11 amino acids long. V dropped 2 bases and J dropped 9 bases, with 7 bases sitting between them. Per germline, CDR1 KGHSH and CDR2 LQKENI. CDR3 loop: CASSPGGSYTF. The CDR3 nucleotides read TGTGCCAGCTCACCAGGGGGGAGCTACACCTTC. The entire variable domain, with the rest obtained from reference TRBV18 and TRBJ1-2, is as follows: NAGVMQNPRHLVRRRGQEARLRCSPMKGHSHVYWYRQLPEEGLKFMVYLQKENIIDESGMPKERFSAEFPKEGPSILRIQQVVRGDSAAYFCASSPGGSYTFGSGTRLTVV.

The J gene is TRBJ2-5, the V gene TRBV9; 9 bases fit TRBD2. Germline loops: CDR1 SGDLS, CDR2 YYNGEE. J was trimmed by 4 bases and V by 0 bases; bases with no gene match: 4. The CDR3 is made up of 15 amino acids. This CDR3 is CASSVGRGGRETQYF. Written as DNA, the CDR3 is TGTGCCAGCAGCGTAGGGCGGGGGGGCCGAGAGACCCAGTACTTC.